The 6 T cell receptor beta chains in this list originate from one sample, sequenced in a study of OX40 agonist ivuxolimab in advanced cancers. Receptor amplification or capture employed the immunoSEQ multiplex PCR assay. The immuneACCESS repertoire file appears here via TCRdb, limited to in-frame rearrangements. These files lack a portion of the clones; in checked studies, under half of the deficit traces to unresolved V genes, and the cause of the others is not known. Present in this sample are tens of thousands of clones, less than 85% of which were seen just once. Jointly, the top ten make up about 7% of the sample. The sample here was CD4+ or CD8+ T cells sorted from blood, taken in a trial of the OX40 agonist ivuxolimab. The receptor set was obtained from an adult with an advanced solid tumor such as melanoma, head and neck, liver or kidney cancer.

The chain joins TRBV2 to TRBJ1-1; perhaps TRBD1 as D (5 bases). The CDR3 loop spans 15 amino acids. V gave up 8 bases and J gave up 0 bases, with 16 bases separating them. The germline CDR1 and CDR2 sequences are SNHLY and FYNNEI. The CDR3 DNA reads TGTGCCAGCCAAATAGCGGGACGGCTGAACACTGAAGCTTTCTTT. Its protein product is CASQIAGRLNTEAFF.

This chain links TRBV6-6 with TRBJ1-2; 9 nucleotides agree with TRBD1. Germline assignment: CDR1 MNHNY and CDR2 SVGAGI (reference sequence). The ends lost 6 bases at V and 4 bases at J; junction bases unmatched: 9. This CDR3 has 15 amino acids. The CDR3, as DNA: TGTGCCAGCAGCAACCCCCGGGACAGGGTCTATGGCTACACCTTC. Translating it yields CASSNPRDRVYGYTF.

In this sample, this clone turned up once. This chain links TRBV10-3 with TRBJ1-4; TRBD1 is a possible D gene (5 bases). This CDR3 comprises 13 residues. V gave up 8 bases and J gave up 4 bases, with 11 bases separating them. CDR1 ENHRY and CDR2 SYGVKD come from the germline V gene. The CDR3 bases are TGTGCCATCGGGAGGGGAGGTAATGAAAAACTGTTTTTT. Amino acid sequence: CAIGRGGNEKLFF.

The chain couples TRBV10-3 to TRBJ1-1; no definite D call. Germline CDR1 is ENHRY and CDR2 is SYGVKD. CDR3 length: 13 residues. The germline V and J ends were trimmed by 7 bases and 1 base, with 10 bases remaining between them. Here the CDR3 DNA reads TGTGCCATCAAGTTGGCGGGGAACACTGAAGCTTTCTTT. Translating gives CAIKLAGNTEAFF.

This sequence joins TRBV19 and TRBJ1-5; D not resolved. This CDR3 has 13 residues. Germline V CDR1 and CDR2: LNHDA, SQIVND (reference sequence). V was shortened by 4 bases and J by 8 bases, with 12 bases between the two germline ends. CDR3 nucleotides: TGTGCCAGTAGTAACCAGCTCCGGGAGCCCCAGCATTTT. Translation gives CASSNQLREPQHF.

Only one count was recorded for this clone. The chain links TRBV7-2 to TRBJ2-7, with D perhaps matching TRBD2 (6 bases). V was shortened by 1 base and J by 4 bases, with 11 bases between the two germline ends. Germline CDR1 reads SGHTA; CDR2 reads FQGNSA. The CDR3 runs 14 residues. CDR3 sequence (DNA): TGTGCCAGCAGCTTAGAACTAGCCGCATACGAGCAGTACTTC. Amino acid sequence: CASSLELAAYEQYF.